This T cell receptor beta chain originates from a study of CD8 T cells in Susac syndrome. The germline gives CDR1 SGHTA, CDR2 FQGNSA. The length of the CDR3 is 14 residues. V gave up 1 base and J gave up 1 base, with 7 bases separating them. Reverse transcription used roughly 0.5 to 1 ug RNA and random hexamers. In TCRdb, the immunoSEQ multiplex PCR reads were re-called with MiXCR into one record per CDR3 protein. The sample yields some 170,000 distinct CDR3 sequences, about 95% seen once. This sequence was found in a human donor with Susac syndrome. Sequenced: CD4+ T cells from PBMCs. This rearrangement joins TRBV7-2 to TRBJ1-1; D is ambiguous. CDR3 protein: CASSLGHANTEAFF. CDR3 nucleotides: TGTGCCAGCAGCTTAGGTCACGCGAACACTGAAGCTTTCTTT.